This is a list of T cell receptor beta chains from one sample in a study of T cell responses to AZD1222 COVID-19 vaccine. Assay: immunoSEQ multiplex PCR; the TCRdb copy retains only in-frame clones and omits some. This repertoire shows 100,000 to 120,000 clones, 85% to 95% found once; its top ten account for over 6.5%. The source material was peripheral blood, sampled on day 0 of AZD1222 vaccination. All receptors derive from an adult in good health. Each CDR3 is given with its conserved first and last residue. A D gene is named only where the DNA matches it firmly. Clone size is not always given. Where it is, it says once, few, many or a class for expanded clones.

TRBJ1-5,TRBV19,15,.,TRBD1,TGTGCCAGTAGTTCCCTGGACAGGGTCAATCAGCCCCAGCATTTT,CASSSLDRVNQPQHF
TRBJ1-6,TRBV3-1/TRBV3-2,17,.,.,TGTGCCAGCAGACAAAGCCGGCCCGCCCTATCAGGTTCACCCCTCCACTTT,CASRQSRPALSGSPLHF
TRBJ1-6,TRBV9,13,.,.,TGTGCCAGCACCGGAAGGGGAAGGTCACCCCTCCACTTT,CASTGRGRSPLHF
TRBJ1-2,TRBV18,15,.,.,TGTGCCAGCTCCCTCGGGCAGGGGCGCCAGTATGGCTACACCTTC,CASSLGQGRQYGYTF
TRBJ1-2,TRBV24-1,13,.,.,TGTGCCACCGCGGGGGGGGTCAACTATGGCTACACCTTC,CATAGGVNYGYTF
TRBJ1-6,TRBV7-2,15,.,TRBD1,TGTGCCAGCAGCTCTCCCGGGACAGGGCGATCACCCCTCCACTTT,CASSSPGTGRSPLHF
TRBJ1-4,TRBV7-9,13,once,.,TGTGCCAGCAGCTTAGGGATTAATGAAAAACTGTTTTTT,CASSLGINEKLFF
TRBJ2-7,TRBV5-1,14,.,TRBD1,TGCGCCAGCAGCCCGGGACAGATTACGAGGGAGCAGTACTTC,CASSPGQITREQYF
TRBJ2-7,TRBV29-1,12,once,.,TGCAGCGTTGGGACGAACTCCTACGAGCAGTACTTC,CSVGTNSYEQYF
TRBJ2-6,TRBV28,15,.,.,TGTGCCAGCCGCGGCGGCCGCTCTGGGGCCAACGTCCTGACTTTC,CASRGGRSGANVLTF
TRBJ2-7,TRBV2,14,.,TRBD1,TGTGCCAGCAACCGGGACAGGGGAATCCACGAGCAGTACTTC,CASNRDRGIHEQYF
TRBJ1-2,TRBV27,13,.,TRBD1,TGTGCCAGCAGCCGGACAGGGGTCGGTGGCTACACCTTC,CASSRTGVGGYTF
TRBJ1-2,TRBV30,13,.,TRBD1,TGTGCCTTCGGACAGGGACTCGTGGGTGGCTACACCTTC,CAFGQGLVGGYTF
TRBJ1-3,TRBV3-1/TRBV3-2,15,.,TRBD1,TGTGCCAGCAGCCAAGGGACAGGGGCTGGAAACACCATATATTTT,CASSQGTGAGNTIYF
TRBJ1-5,TRBV30,14,.,.,TGTGCCTGGAAACTCGGCCAGGGTGGGCAGCCCCAGCATTTT,CAWKLGQGGQPQHF
TRBJ2-5,TRBV30,13,.,TRBD2,TGTGCCTGGATCCCGGGGGGGCAAGAGACCCAGTACTTC,CAWIPGGQETQYF
TRBJ1-2,TRBV9,13,.,TRBD1,TGTGCCAGCAGCCCAGACACAGGGGGAGGCTACACCTTC,CASSPDTGGGYTF
TRBJ1-2,TRBV6-1,15,.,.,TGTGCCAGCAGTGAATCTTGGACGGGAGTCTATGGCTACACCTTC,CASSESWTGVYGYTF
TRBJ1-5,TRBV28,15,.,.,TGTGCCAGCAGTACATCGACAGTTAGCAATCAGCCCCAGCATTTT,CASSTSTVSNQPQHF
TRBJ1-1,TRBV28,11,once,.,TGTGCCAGCAGCTACCGGGCCCCGGCTTTCTTT,CASSYRAPAFF
TRBJ2-1,TRBV19,13,.,TRBD1,TGTGCCAGTTCCGGGACAGGGTTCCATGAGCAGTTCTTC,CASSGTGFHEQFF
TRBJ2-5,TRBV24-1,13,.,.,TGTGCCACCAGTGCTAGCGCAAAAGAGACCCAGTACTTC,CATSASAKETQYF
TRBJ2-6,TRBV5-1,15,.,.,TGCGCCAGCAGCCCCGGGGGAGCTGGGGCCAACGTCCTGACTTTC,CASSPGGAGANVLTF
TRBJ2-7,TRBV11-2,14,once,.,TGTGCCAGCAGCTTACTAACGGGTCGACTCGAGCAGTACTTC,CASSLLTGRLEQYF
TRBJ2-5,TRBV6-5,13,.,.,TGTGCCAGCAGTTACTCGGTCCACGAGACCCAGTACTTC,CASSYSVHETQYF
TRBJ2-3,TRBV29-1,14,.,TRBD2,TGCAGCGTTGAGGGCGGGGGGGCGACAGATACGCAGTATTTT,CSVEGGGATDTQYF
TRBJ2-7,TRBV27,15,.,TRBD2,TGTGCCAGCATGGCTAGCGGGGATGTTACCTACGAGCAGTACTTC,CASMASGDVTYEQYF
TRBJ2-2,TRBV21-1,15,.,.,TGTGCCGACAAGGCGCATCTTCTGAACACCGGGGAGCTGTTTTTT,CADKAHLLNTGELFF
TRBJ1-6,TRBV12-3/TRBV12-4,12,.,.,TGTGCCAGCAGTTTGGGGAGGGCCGCCCTCCACTTT,CASSLGRAALHF
TRBJ2-2,TRBV24-1,17,.,TRBD2,TGTGCCACCAGTGAACCTGGACGGGGGGAGAACACCGGGGAGCTGTTTTTT,CATSEPGRGENTGELFF
TRBJ1-5,TRBV27,17,.,TRBD1,TGTGCCAGCAGTCTACTAATCCGGGACAGGGGAAATCAGCCCCAGCATTTT,CASSLLIRDRGNQPQHF
TRBJ1-2,TRBV2,15,once,.,TGTGCCAGCAGTGATCAGTCGGGACCTAACTATGGCTACACCTTC,CASSDQSGPNYGYTF
TRBJ1-4,TRBV19,14,.,.,TGTGCCAGTAGATGGGCCCTTCGGGAGGAAAAACTGTTTTTT,CASRWALREEKLFF
TRBJ2-2,TRBV18,14,.,.,TGTGCCAGCTCACCCTTGACAGTCACCGGGGAGCTGTTTTTT,CASSPLTVTGELFF
TRBJ1-5,TRBV6-5,14,.,.,TGTGCCAGCAGTTACGGCAGGAGCAATCAGCCCCAGCATTTT,CASSYGRSNQPQHF
TRBJ2-3,TRBV29-1,13,.,.,TGCAGCGTTGAGGAGGCCAGCACAGATACGCAGTATTTT,CSVEEASTDTQYF
TRBJ1-1,TRBV27,14,once,.,TGTGCCAGCAGTACCTGGGCGGGGAACACTGAAGCTTTCTTT,CASSTWAGNTEAFF
TRBJ1-2,TRBV28,13,once,TRBD1,TGTGCCAGCAGTCCTGACAGGGGCTATGGCTACACCTTC,CASSPDRGYGYTF
TRBJ2-7,TRBV3-1/TRBV3-2,16,.,.,TGTGCCAGCAGCAAAACTACGGGATTCTCCGACGACGAGCAGTACTTC,CASSKTTGFSDDEQYF
TRBJ1-5,TRBV28,12,.,.,TGTGCCAGCCGAATCAGCAATCAGCCCCAGCATTTT,CASRISNQPQHF
TRBJ1-3,TRBV5-5,15,.,.,TGTGCCAGCAGCTTGGACACGAGCTCTGGAAACACCATATATTTT,CASSLDTSSGNTIYF
TRBJ2-3,TRBV6-1,16,.,TRBD2,TGTGCCAGCAGTGTTCTCGGGGGGATTAGCACAGATACGCAGTATTTT,CASSVLGGISTDTQYF